This TCR beta chain was obtained from a study of cytomegalovirus exposure and HLA in healthy donors (dated by TCRdb to the late 2010s). About the full investigation: An earlier analysis of some 500 of the donors reported 250 to 300 Gb of sequence data and 100 million to 140 million unique TCR beta sequences from 150 million to 200 million T cells. The study aimed to test whether signatures of past pathogen exposure could be identified by cataloging public T cell receptors. In a later analysis, previously published TCR beta repertoires from fewer than 750 donors were re-analyzed and high-resolution HLA genotyping was added so that TCR occurrence patterns could be studied. About 300 gigabases of sequencing data and roughly 90 million unique TCR sequences were included in an early release covering over 600 HLA-typed donors. Every repertoire in the discovery cohort had been generated on one and the same sequencing platform. The number of typed donors differed by locus: about 620-640 for A, B, C, DRB1 and DQB1; 500 to 550 for DQA1; approximately 600 for DPA1; and roughly 490 for DPB1. Donor age, sex, ethnicity and CMV serostatus were compiled alongside the repertoire data. Roughly 5 DR-DQ haplotypes were handled as single units for association and clustering, since linkage in the cohort was strong. HLA typing included class I and class II loci at four-digit resolution. Using immunosequencing, the study profiled T cell repertoires from approximately 700 subjects and related those repertoires to cytomegalovirus serostatus. The study combined high-throughput TCR immunosequencing, statistical association of individual TCRs with disease status, and machine learning to predict cytomegalovirus infection status. On average, approximately 250,000 unique TCR beta nucleotide sequences were sequenced per donor among a few hundred genotyped donors of the cohort, with about 17% of those sequences being non-productive. The later analysis used no new phenotypic data to find candidate immune exposures, relying instead on TCR beta sequences and their occurrence across donors. Genome-wide SNP genotypes for about three fifths of the roughly 670 donors were used in a later genetic analysis, which treated that subset as a discovery cohort. A separate validation cohort of approximately 120 different subjects was used in addition to the roughly 720-subject first cohort. Among the approximately 400 genotyped donors, around 81% belonged to the genetic ancestry cluster associated with self-reported Caucasian donors. An earlier analysis of several hundred of the donors applied high-throughput TCR beta sequencing to assess whether each TCR beta V gene segment acted as functional or pseudogenic.

Broad study findings and their caveats: The authors suggested that the approach could potentially be extended to other disease states and immunological phenotypes. Specific HLA alleles were associated with more than 15,000 TCR beta sequences at a false discovery rate of 0.05 in a later analysis. A further reported finding was that TCR beta sequences accurately predicted the HLA-A and HLA-B alleles for most subjects in the first cohort. A cluster of highly shared sequence variants was judged likely to be a technical artifact of the sequencing pipeline. This cohort had only TCR beta chains sequenced, and the lack of alpha or paired-chain data limited which features could be detected. Roughly uniform sequencing depth across donors was assumed in presence/absence analyses, although this assumption may not hold. Most TCR sequences were observed very rarely across donors, whereas some public TCRs were present in many individuals. In a later analysis, most CMV-associated TCR beta chains were found to appear HLA-restricted, with HLA associations seemingly driven largely by CMV exposure. In an earlier analysis of 500 to 650 of the donors, most TCR beta V segments appeared in productive rearrangements about 87% or about 30% of the time, broadly matching IMGT annotations. A total of 150 or so TCR beta chains were listed by the study as associated with cytomegalovirus. According to a later genetic analysis, donors in an Asian-associated ancestry cluster had fewer N-insertions in productive TCRs than the approximately 630-donor mean. Approximately 16 rarely observed V segments, including chromosome 9 orphons, were excluded from the earlier analysis of approximately 500 of the donors because counts were too low. Immune exposure information for the cohort was limited to CMV serostatus. In a later analysis, the rate of TCR association differed among HLA loci, with DRB1 alleles having the most associated TCRs and HLA-C alleles having the fewest. An association between a missense DCLRE1C variant and V-gene and J-gene trimming of TCR beta chains was found in a later genetic analysis and replicated in an independent cohort. Because HLA typing was missing for some donors at each locus, association tests included only the typed subset. Strong co-occurrence of HLA alleles, especially DR and DQ, made assigning TCR associations to individual alleles difficult. A few of the identified cytomegalovirus-associated TCR beta chains were confirmed in vitro to be specific for cytomegalovirus antigens. Correlated functional status among segregating V segments might be attributable to linkage disequilibrium, but an unknown experimental factor could not be ruled out. A later analysis reported that several top co-occurrence clusters appeared linked to parvovirus B19, influenza, CMV and Epstein-Barr virus. A later analysis found that HLA-associated TCR beta chains were more clonally expanded and had lower generation probabilities than equally common non-associated chains. The classifier was reported to diagnose cytomegalovirus status with high specificity and sensitivity in both the original cohort and the validation cohort.

Remarks on this clone: The clone's antigen remains unknown. Base-call qualities are not available, and no considerably larger clone is one nucleotide away.

Library method: the immunoSEQ multiplex PCR assay. The multiplex PCR relied on a mix of 60 forward primers for TCR Vbeta segments and 13 reverse primers for TCR Jbeta segments. The CDR3 region of rearranged TCR beta genes was amplified from genomic DNA with a multiplex PCR assay. Amplified TCR beta libraries were sequenced as 87-base-pair reads on the Illumina HiSeq System. Concerning the study's data processing: Across the 700 or so repertoires, a later analysis counted some 80 million unique TCR beta chains, 9.5 million to 12 million of which were shared by at least two donors. Raw reads were error-corrected and collapsed into unique sequences by a nearest-neighbor algorithm in which closely related sequences were merged to remove PCR and sequencing errors. V, D and J gene segments were assigned by aligning CDR3 sequences to IMGT reference sequences. For a sequence to be retained, a match of at least six nucleotides was required to both a V gene segment and a J gene segment. A rearrangement was called productive if the CDR3 had no stop codons and remained in frame with V and J, and every other rearrangement was called non-productive. Following IMGT convention, CDR3 was defined as the stretch from the second conserved V-encoded cysteine up to the conserved J-encoded phenylalanine. The earlier analysis of 500 to 600 of the donors excluded sequences that lacked an unambiguous match to a single V gene segment. An earlier analysis of over 450 of the donors classified V segments as functional when productive rearrangements were above 56.7% and as segregating when the standard deviation between donors was above 5%. A statistical classification framework was built to diagnose cytomegalovirus status from the catalog of TCR beta chain sequences. In a later analysis, TCR nucleotide sequences were compared against IMGT/GENE-DB human TR gene sequences so that V and J genes could be assigned. In a later analysis, CDR3 sequences and most-parsimonious VDJ recombination scenarios were assigned using the TCRdist pipeline. In a later analysis, each TCR beta chain was defined by its CDR3 amino acid sequence together with its V-gene family, and reads lacking a unique V-gene family were excluded. A later analysis removed 550 to 700 highly shared, low-generation-probability nucleotide sequences to deal with suspected cross-contamination and a sequencing artifact. In a later analysis, a clonal expansion index was calculated for each public chain from normalized within-repertoire ranks of inferred template counts. A later analysis computed generation probabilities with a VDJ recombination model fitted to out-of-frame rearrangements, and checked the results against IGoR. In a later analysis, hypergeometric tests were used to score TCR-TCR, TCR-HLA and TCR-CMV co-occurrence, with a repertoire-size bias correction applied to TCR pairs. False discovery rates were estimated in a later analysis by permuting HLA or CMV assignments 20 times. A later analysis grouped co-occurring TCRs with DBSCAN, adding TCRdist sequence similarity when clustering within HLA-allele-positive subsets. Repertoires with fewer than 30,000 or more than 120,000 public chains, plus five repertoires with anomalous nucleotide sharing, were excluded from co-occurrence clustering. The table comes from immuneACCESS by way of TCRdb, which keeps in-frame sequences with V and J called. Part of the clones is missing from these tables; in studies checked, under half for an unresolved V gene and the rest for unknown reasons. Clonal size and the V and J genes are those of that table, whereas D and trimming came from the DNA. The sample records 200,000 to 250,000 clones, 70% to 80% of which are singletons. The ten largest clones represent 2.7% of the sample.

The cohort comprised 710 or so healthy bone marrow donors. Cohort members were all nominally healthy when sampled, although unrecorded immune exposures were likely present. The donor tested CMV seropositive, placing the donor among the 250 to 350 seropositive members of the cohort. Every donor gave a peripheral blood sample, and the peripheral blood mononuclear cells from that sample were used for TCR beta sequencing. The Qiagen DNeasy Blood Extraction Kit was used to extract genomic DNA from the blood cell samples. This clonotype was sampled from a woman aged 55-75 years in good health and CMV-seropositive. Sample: PBMCs.

Here the CDR3 is given as CASSYDGDYEQYF. Read as DNA, the sequence is TGTGCCAGCAGTTACGACGGGGACTACGAGCAGTACTTC. The receptor chain draws on TRBV6-5 and TRBJ2-7; possibly the D gene is TRBD2, per 5 matching bases. The CDR3 runs 13 amino acids, cysteine and phenylalanine included. The sequence is cut down to CDR3 DNA, 39 bases in frame from base 1. Via the germline V gene, CDR1 is MNHEY and CDR2 SVGAGI. Between the V and J ends, shortened by 2 bases and 3 bases respectively, the junction contains 8 bases.